This section outlines one TCR beta chain sequence together with its context. No antigen is known for it. The data derive from a study of graft-versus-host responses after intestinal transplantation. Looking at the study overall: The study gave all recipients anti-thymocyte globulin induction, then tacrolimus and steroids for about 3 years.

The germline V and J ends were trimmed by 3 bases and 7 bases, with 13 bases remaining between them. The CDR3 totals 14 residues. In germline, CDR1 is MNHNY, CDR2 SVGAGI (reference sequence). Only in-frame clones appear in the TCRdb table, and some are missing; sequencing was by immunoSEQ multiplex PCR. Here the sample spans 88,000 or so clones, under 90% being singletons. The source was unstimulated CD4+ T cells sorted from spleen or lymph node cells, collected before intestinal transplant. The receptor was derived from a human donor who received an intestinal transplant. J is TRBJ2-1 and V is TRBV6-6, with TRBD2 as a possible D gene (7 bases). The CDR3 DNA reads TGTGCCAGCAGTTATCCGCGGGGGCTGAATGAGCAGTTCTTC. Translating gives CASSYPRGLNEQFF.